This T cell receptor beta chain was found in a study of T cells in Graves' hyperthyroidism and ophthalmopathy. General study results and limits: A model of 13 V-J features distinguished ophthalmopathy from stable hyperthyroidism. Most expanded thyroid clonotypes above 0.001 also appeared in blood.

RNA transcripts provided the source from which TCR beta CDR3 regions were amplified. The TCR CDR3 first-round RT-PCR relied on the HTBI primer set. TCRdb re-derived calls from the multiplex PCR reads in MiXCR, one entry per CDR3 protein. In the table there are about 640,000 distinct CDR3 sequences, roughly 20% of which are singletons. In this sample, this clonotype turned up a few times. Its target is not known. Exclusion criteria comprised uncontrolled infection, other autoimmune disease, pregnancy or lactation. Fresh peripheral blood, around 9.3 ml of it, supplied the PBMCs. Sequencing used blood. The origin of this receptor is a man aged 25-45 years with Graves' ophthalmopathy.

The DNA for the CDR3 is TGTGCCAGCAGCTTGACCGGGACAGGGTCGGTCACCGGGGAGCTGTTTTTT. It encodes CASSLTGTGSVTGELFF. The chain recombines TRBV5-5 with TRBJ2-2; 9 nucleotides line up with TRBD1. J gave up 4 bases and V 1 base, and 8 bases lay outside the gene matches. The CDR3 has 17 residues. Germline loops: CDR1 SGHKS, CDR2 YYEKEE (reference sequence).